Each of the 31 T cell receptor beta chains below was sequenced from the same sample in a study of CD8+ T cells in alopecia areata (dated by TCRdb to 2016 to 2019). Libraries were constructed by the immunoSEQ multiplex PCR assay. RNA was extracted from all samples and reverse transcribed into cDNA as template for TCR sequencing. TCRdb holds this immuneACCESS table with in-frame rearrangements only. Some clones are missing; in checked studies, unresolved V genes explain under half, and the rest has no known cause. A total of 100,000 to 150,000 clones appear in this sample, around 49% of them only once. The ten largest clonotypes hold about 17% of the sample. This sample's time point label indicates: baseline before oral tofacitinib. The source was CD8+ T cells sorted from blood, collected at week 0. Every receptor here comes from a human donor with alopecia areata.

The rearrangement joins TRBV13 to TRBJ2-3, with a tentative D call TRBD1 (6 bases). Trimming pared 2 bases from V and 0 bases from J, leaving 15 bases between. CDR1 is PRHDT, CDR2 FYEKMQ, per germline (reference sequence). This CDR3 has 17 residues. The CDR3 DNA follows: TGTGCCAGCAGCTTAAGGGACACCGGAACGAGCACAGATACGCAGTATTTT. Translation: CASSLRDTGTSTDTQYF.

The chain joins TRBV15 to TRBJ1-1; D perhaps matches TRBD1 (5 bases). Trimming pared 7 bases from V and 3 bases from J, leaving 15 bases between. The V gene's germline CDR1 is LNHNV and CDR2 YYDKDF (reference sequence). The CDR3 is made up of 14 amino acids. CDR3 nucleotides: TGTGCCACCACCCGCATGGGGCAAGACACTGAAGCTTTCTTT. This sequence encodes CATTRMGQDTEAFF.

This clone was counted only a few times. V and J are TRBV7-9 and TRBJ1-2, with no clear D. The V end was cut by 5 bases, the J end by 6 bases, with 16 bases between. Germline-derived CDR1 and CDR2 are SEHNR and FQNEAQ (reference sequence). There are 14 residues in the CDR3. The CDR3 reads CASSRDGFGDGYTF. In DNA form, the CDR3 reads TGTGCCAGCAGCCGAGACGGATTTGGGGATGGCTACACCTTC.

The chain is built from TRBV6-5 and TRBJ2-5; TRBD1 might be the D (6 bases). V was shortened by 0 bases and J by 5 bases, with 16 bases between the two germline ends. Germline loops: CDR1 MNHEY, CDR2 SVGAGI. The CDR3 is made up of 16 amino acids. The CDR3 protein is CASSYSNLGRGETQYF. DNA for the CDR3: TGTGCCAGCAGTTACTCGAATCTTGGAAGGGGGGAGACCCAGTACTTC.

This CDR3 reads CASSSDRVNEQYF. For the CDR3, the DNA is TGTGCCAGCAGCTCTGACAGGGTGAACGAGCAGTACTTC. The chain employs TRBV7-9 and TRBJ2-7; 7 bases match TRBD1. The CDR3 contains 13 residues. Per the germline V gene, CDR1 is SEHNR and CDR2 is FQNEAQ (reference sequence). With V trimmed by 4 bases and J by 5 bases, 5 bases remained unmatched.

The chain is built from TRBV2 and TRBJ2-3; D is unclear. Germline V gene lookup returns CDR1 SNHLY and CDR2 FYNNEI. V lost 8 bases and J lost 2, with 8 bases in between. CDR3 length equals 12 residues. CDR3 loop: CASLLNTDTQYF. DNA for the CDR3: TGTGCCAGCCTTCTCAACACAGATACGCAGTATTTT.

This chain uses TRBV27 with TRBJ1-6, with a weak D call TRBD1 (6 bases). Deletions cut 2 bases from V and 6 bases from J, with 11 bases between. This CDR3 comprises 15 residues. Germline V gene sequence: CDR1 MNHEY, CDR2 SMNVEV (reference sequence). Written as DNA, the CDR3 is TGTGCCAGCAGTTTAAGAACAGGGAGTAATTCACCCCTCCACTTT. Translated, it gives CASSLRTGSNSPLHF.

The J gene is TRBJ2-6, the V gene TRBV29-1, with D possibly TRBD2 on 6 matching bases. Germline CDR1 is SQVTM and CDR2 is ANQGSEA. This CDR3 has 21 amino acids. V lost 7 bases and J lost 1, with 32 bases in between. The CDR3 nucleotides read TGCAGCGCCCCCTTTCCCCCCCTCCAGGGAGGATTGCGTTCTGGGGCCAACGTCCTGACTTTC. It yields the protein CSAPFPPLQGGLRSGANVLTF.

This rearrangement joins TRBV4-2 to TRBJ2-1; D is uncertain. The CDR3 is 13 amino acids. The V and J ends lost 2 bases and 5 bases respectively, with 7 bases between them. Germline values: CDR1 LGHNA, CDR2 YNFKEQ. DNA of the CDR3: TGTGCCAGCAGCCAACGGCTAGACAATGAGCAGTTCTTC. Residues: CASSQRLDNEQFF.

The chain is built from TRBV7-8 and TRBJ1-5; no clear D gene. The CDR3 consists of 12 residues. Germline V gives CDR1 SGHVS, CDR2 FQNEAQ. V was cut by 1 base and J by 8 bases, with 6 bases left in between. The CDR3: CASSLGREPQHF. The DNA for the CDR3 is TGTGCCAGCAGCTTAGGGCGGGAGCCCCAGCATTTT.

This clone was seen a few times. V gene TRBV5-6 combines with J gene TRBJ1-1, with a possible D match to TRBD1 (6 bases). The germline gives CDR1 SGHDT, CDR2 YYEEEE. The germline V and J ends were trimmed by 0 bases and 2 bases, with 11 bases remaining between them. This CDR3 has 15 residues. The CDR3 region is CASSLVGGGNTEAFF. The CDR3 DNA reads TGTGCCAGCAGCTTGGTCGGGGGCGGTAACACTGAAGCTTTCTTT.

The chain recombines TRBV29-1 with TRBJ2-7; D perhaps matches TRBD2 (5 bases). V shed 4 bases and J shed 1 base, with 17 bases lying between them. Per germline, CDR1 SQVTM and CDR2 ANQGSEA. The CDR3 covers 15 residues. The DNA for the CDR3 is TGCAGCGTTGGTAACGACTCGGGGAAGTCCTACGAGCAGTACTTC. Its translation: CSVGNDSGKSYEQYF.

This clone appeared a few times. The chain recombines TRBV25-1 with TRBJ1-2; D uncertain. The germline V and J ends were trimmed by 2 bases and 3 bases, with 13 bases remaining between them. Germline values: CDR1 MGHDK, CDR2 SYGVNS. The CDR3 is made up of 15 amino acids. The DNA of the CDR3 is TGTGCCAGCAGTGAACGTTATTCCCACCACTATGGCTACACCTTC. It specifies CASSERYSHHYGYTF.

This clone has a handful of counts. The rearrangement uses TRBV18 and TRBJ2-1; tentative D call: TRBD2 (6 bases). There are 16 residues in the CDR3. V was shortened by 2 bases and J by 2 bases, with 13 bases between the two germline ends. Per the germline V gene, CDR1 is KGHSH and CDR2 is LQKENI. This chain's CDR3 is CASSPFSGGTYNEQFF. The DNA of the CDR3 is TGTGCCAGCTCACCATTTTCCGGGGGAACCTACAATGAGCAGTTCTTC.

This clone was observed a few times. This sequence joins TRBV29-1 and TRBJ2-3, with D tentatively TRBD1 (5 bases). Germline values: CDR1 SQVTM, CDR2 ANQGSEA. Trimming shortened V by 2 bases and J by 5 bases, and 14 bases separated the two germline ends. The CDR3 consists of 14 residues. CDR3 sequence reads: CSVERQGDRDTQYF. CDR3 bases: TGCAGCGTTGAAAGGCAGGGCGATCGAGATACGCAGTATTTT.

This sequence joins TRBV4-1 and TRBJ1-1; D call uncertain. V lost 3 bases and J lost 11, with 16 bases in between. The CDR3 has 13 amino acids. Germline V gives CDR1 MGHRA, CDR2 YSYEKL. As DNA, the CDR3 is TGCGCCAGCAGCCAGAGATCTGGGCTTGCGGCTTTCTTT. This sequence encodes CASSQRSGLAAFF.

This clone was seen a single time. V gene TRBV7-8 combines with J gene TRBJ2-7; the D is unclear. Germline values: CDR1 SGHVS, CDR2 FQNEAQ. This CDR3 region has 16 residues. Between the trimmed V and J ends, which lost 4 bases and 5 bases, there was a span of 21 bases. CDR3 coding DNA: TGTGCCAGCAGCTCCCCAACCCGGCCGCCTGGGGACGAGCAGTACTTC. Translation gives CASSSPTRPPGDEQYF.

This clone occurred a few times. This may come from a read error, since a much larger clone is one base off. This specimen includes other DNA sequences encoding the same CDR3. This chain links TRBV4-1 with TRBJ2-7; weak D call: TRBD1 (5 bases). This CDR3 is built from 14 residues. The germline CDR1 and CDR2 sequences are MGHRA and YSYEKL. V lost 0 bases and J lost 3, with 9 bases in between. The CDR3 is CASSQDTQGYEQYF. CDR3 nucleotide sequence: TGCGCCAGCAGCCAAGATACTCAGGGCTACGAGCAGTACTTC.

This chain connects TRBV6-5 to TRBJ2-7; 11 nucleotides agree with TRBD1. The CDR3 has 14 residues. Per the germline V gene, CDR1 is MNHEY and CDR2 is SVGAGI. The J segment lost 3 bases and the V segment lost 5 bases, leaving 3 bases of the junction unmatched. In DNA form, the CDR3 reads TGTGCCAGCAGTGAAGGGACAGGGGGCTACGAGCAGTACTTC. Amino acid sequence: CASSEGTGGYEQYF.

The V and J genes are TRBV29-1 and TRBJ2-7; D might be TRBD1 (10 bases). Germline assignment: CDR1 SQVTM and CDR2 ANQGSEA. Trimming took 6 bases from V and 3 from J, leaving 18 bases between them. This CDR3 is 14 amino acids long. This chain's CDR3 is CSVVAGDRGYEQYF. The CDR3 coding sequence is TGCAGCGTCGTAGCGGGGGACAGGGGCTACGAGCAGTACTTC.

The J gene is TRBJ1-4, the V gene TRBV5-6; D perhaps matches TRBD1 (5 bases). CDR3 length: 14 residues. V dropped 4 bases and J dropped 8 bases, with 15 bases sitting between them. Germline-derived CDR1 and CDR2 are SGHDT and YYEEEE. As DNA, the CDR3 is TGTGCCAGCAGCCCGGGACCTATCGCGGAAAAACTGTTTTTT. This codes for CASSPGPIAEKLFF.

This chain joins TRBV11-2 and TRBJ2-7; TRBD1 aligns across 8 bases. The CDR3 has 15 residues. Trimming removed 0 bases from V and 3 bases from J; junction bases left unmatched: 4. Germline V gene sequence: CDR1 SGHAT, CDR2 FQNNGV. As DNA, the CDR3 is TGTGCCAGCAGCTTAGAAGGACAGGGCTTCTACGAGCAGTACTTC. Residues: CASSLEGQGFYEQYF.

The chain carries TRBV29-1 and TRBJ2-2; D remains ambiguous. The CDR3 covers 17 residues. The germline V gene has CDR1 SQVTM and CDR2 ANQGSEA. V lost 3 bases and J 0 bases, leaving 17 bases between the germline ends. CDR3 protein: CSVEVSAATANTGELFF. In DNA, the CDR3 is TGCAGCGTTGAGGTGTCAGCTGCAACCGCGAACACCGGGGAGCTGTTTTTT.

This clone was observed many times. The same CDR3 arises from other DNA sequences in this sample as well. CDR3 sequence: CASSIRDSNQPQHF. CDR3 nucleotide sequence: TGTGCCAGTAGTATCCGGGACAGCAATCAGCCCCAGCATTTT. This chain connects TRBV19 to TRBJ1-5; maybe TRBD1 (5 bases). The CDR3 sequence is 14 residues long. CDR1 is LNHDA and CDR2 is SQIVND in the germline V gene (reference sequence). V lost 3 bases to trimming and J lost 1 base, with 7 bases between them. Using reference TRBV19 and TRBJ1-5 for the parts outside the CDR3, the full variable domain is DGGITQSPKYLFRKEGQNVTLSCEQNLNHDAMYWYRQDPGQGLRLIYYSQIVNDFQKGDIAEGYSVSREKKESFPLTVTSAQKNPTAFYLCASSIRDSNQPQHFGDGTRLSIL.

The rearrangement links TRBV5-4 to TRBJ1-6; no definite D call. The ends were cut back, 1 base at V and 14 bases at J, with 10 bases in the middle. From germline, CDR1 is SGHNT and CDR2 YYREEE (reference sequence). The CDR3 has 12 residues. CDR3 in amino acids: CASSLSRGSLHF. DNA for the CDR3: TGTGCCAGCAGCTTGAGTAGAGGATCCCTCCACTTT.

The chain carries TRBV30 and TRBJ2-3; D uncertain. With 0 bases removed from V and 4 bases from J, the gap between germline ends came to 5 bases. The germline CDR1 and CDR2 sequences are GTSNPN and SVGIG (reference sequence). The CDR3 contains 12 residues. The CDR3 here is CAWSVSADTQYF. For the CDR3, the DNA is TGTGCCTGGAGTGTATCGGCAGATACGCAGTATTTT.

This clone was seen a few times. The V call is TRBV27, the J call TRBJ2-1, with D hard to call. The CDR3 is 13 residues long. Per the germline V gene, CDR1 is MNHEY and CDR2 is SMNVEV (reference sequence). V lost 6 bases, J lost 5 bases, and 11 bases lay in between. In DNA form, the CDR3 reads TGTGCCAGCAGCCCAAATAGAAACAATGAGCAGTTCTTC. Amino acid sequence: CASSPNRNNEQFF.

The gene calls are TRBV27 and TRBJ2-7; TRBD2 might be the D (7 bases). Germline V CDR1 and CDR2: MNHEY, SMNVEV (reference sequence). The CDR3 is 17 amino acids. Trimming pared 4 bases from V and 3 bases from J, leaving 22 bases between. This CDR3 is CASSSPHGGRGVYEQYF. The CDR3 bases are TGTGCCAGCAGTTCACCCCACGGGGGGCGCGGTGTCTACGAGCAGTACTTC.

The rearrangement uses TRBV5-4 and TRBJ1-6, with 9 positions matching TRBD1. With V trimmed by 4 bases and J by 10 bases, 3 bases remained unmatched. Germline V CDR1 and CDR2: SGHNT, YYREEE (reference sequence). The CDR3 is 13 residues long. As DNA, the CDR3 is TGTGCCAGCAGCGGGGACAGGGACTCACCCCTCCACTTT. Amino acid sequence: CASSGDRDSPLHF.

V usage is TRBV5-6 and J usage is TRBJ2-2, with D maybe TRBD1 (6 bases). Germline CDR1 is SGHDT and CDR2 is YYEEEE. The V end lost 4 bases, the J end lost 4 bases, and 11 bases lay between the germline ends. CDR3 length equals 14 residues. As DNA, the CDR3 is TGTGCCAGCAGCCACATGACAGGCACCGGGGAGCTGTTTTTT. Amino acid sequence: CASSHMTGTGELFF.

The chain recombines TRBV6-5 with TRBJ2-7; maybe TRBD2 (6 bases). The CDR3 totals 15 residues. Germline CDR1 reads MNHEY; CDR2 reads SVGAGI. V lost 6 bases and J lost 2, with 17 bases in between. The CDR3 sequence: CASRPGTYLTYEQYF. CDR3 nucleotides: TGTGCCAGCAGACCCGGGACTTACCTTACCTACGAGCAGTACTTC.